The entry below gives a single TCR beta chain sequence along with its context. Its antigen is currently unknown. CDR1 and CDR2 (germline): KGHSH, LQKENI. This CDR3 is built from 18 residues. The J segment lost 3 bases and the V segment lost 5 bases, leaving 7 bases of the junction unmatched. This specimen comes from a study of Tregs in tolerant kidney transplant recipients. General study results and limits: This study did not directly address biological reproducibility.

Only in-frame clones appear in the TCRdb table, and some are missing; sequencing was by immunoSEQ multiplex PCR. The profile shows around 19,000 clones, roughly four fifths of them singletons. CD4+CD25+CD127- Tregs, CD4+CD25- non-Tregs, CD4 and CD8 cells were sorted. An overnight rest at 37°C with about 200 IU/ml IL-2 preceded regulatory T cell sorting from thawed PBMCs. The TCR sequence derives from a human donor in good health. This sequence joins TRBV18 and TRBJ2-2, with 15 bases that match TRBD2. Source material: Tregs from blood. CDR3 sequence reads: CASSWTSGGAADTGELFF. DNA of the CDR3: TGTGCCAGCTCATGGACTAGCGGGGGGGCCGCGGACACCGGGGAGCTGTTTTTT.